The 13 T cell receptor beta chains below all came from one sample that was sequenced in a study of PD-1 blockade in classical Hodgkin lymphoma. Each patient experienced a relapse that followed autologous stem cell transplantation, and brentuximab vedotin exposure varied. Sequencing was performed with immunoSEQ multiplex PCR; in TCRdb, only in-frame clones are kept and a portion is missing. The sample includes about 94,000 clones, 85% to 90% seen only once; the top ten take about 10%. Sample: peripheral blood mononuclear cells (PBMCs), taken before the second cycle of nivolumab. The receptors were sampled from a human donor with classical Hodgkin lymphoma.

The genes are TRBV11-2 and TRBJ2-6; D is tentatively TRBD1 or TRBD2 (5 bases each). The CDR3 loop spans 15 amino acids. Germline V gives CDR1 SGHAT, CDR2 FQNNGV. Between the trimmed V and J ends, which lost 5 bases and 2 bases, there was a span of 10 bases. The CDR3, as DNA: TGTGCCAGCAGCGTGGGGGTCGCTGGGGCCAACGTCCTGACTTTC. Its protein product is CASSVGVAGANVLTF.

The chain joins TRBV28 to TRBJ2-7; D is unresolved. The germline V gene encodes CDR1 MDHEN and CDR2 SYDVKM. This CDR3 has 13 residues. V lost 6 bases and J 0 bases, leaving 9 bases between the germline ends. CDR3 residues: CASSMMTSYEQYF. Written as DNA, the CDR3 is TGTGCCAGCAGCATGATGACCTCCTACGAGCAGTACTTC. The full variable domain, in which reference TRBV28 and TRBJ2-7 provide the parts outside the CDR3, is DVKVTQSSRYLVKRTGEKVFLECVQDMDHENMFWYRQDPGLGLRLIYFSYDVKMKEKGDIPEGYSVSREKKERFSLILESASTNQTSMYLCASSMMTSYEQYFGPGTRLTVT.

V is TRBV7-2 and J is TRBJ2-1; D is perhaps TRBD2 (6 bases). Germline V gives CDR1 SGHTA, CDR2 FQGNSA. This CDR3 has 17 amino acids. V was clipped by 1 base and J by 4 bases, with 17 bases between them. CDR3 sequence (DNA): TGTGCCAGCAGCTTAGGTCAAGGGAGGAGCTCTTACAATGAGCAGTTCTTC. Translation gives CASSLGQGRSSYNEQFF.

The chain has TRBV6-1 and TRBJ2-7; D tentatively fits TRBD1 or TRBD2 (8 bases each). V shed 7 bases and J shed 9 bases, with 22 bases lying between them. Germline-derived CDR1 and CDR2 are MNHNS and SASEGT. CDR3 length: 14 amino acids. Here the CDR3 reads CASNLRGLSGGQYF. CDR3 coding DNA: TGTGCCAGCAACCTCAGGGGGCTGAGCGGGGGGCAGTACTTC.

This clone was seen a single time. The chain combines TRBV7-9 with TRBJ2-1, with TRBD2 identical over 9 bases. This CDR3 has 17 amino acids. J gave up 6 bases and V 1 base, and 10 bases lay outside the gene matches. Germline values: CDR1 SEHNR, CDR2 FQNEAQ (reference sequence). The CDR3 bases are TGTGCCAGCAGCTTAGGTCTAGCGGGAAACCTCGTCAATGAGCAGTTCTTC. This gives the protein CASSLGLAGNLVNEQFF.

This rearrangement joins TRBV9 to TRBJ2-6, with 7 nucleotides matching TRBD1. This CDR3 contains 22 residues. J lost 0 bases, V lost 3 bases, and 21 bases had no gene match. Germline CDR1 is SGDLS and CDR2 is YYNGEE. In DNA form, the CDR3 reads TGTGCCAGCAGCGCCCCAAGCTCTTGGGCAGGGGGAACAATCTCTGGGGCCAACGTCCTGACTTTC. It translates to CASSAPSSWAGGTISGANVLTF.

The chain carries TRBV13 and TRBJ1-4; TRBD1 matches at 7 bases. The CDR3 is 17 amino acids. Per the germline V gene, CDR1 is PRHDT and CDR2 is FYEKMQ (reference sequence). The junction had 8 bases not matched to a gene; V was cut back by 4 bases and J by 0 bases. The CDR3 spells CASSSGGLRTTNEKLFF. The DNA for the CDR3 is TGTGCCAGCAGCTCAGGGGGTTTAAGGACAACTAATGAAAAACTGTTTTTT.

This sequence joins TRBV5-1 and TRBJ2-5; D is tentatively TRBD1 or TRBD2 (7 bases each). Germline CDR1 and CDR2: SGHRS and YFSETQ. Trimming took 6 bases from V and 4 from J, leaving 10 bases between them. The length of the CDR3 is 12 residues. DNA of the CDR3: TGCGCCAGCACCAGGGGGGGAGAGACCCAGTACTTC. Translating gives CASTRGGETQYF.

The sample holds a few counts of this clone. This chain connects TRBV7-9 to TRBJ1-1; 7 bases are a match to TRBD1. Per germline, CDR1 SEHNR and CDR2 FQNEAQ (reference sequence). The CDR3 is 16 amino acids. V lost 5 bases to trimming and J lost 0 bases; unmatched junction nucleotides: 9. The CDR3 coding sequence is TGTGCCAGCAGCCCCCACCGGACAGGTTTGAACACTGAAGCTTTCTTT. Encoded protein: CASSPHRTGLNTEAFF.

The V call is TRBV27, the J call TRBJ2-3; TRBD1 matches 8 bases. V was clipped by 6 bases and J by 6 bases; unmatched bases: 5. Germline-derived CDR1 and CDR2 are MNHEY and SMNVEV (reference sequence). The CDR3 is 13 amino acids. CDR3 residues: CASRRQGTDTQYF. In DNA, the CDR3 is TGTGCCAGCAGGCGACAGGGGACCGATACGCAGTATTTT.

The chain combines TRBV7-2 with TRBJ1-4; D remains unclear. V was clipped by 5 bases and J by 0 bases, with 10 bases between them. Looked up from germline, CDR1 is SGHTA and CDR2 is FQGNSA. The CDR3 consists of 15 residues. CDR3 bases: TGTGCCAGCAGCCCAAGGGTTGCAACTAATGAAAAACTGTTTTTT. Translating gives CASSPRVATNEKLFF. The full variable domain, completed using reference TRBV7-2 and TRBJ1-4, is GAGVSQSPSNKVTEKGKDVELRCDPISGHTALYWYRQSLGQGLEFLIYFQGNSAPDKSGLPSDRFSAERTGGSVSTLTIQRTQQEDSAVYLCASSPRVATNEKLFFGSGTQLSVL.

This chain uses TRBV9 with TRBJ2-5; D might be TRBD1 or TRBD2, each matching 6 bases. Trimming shortened V by 0 bases and J by 3 bases, and 9 bases separated the two germline ends. CDR3 length equals 14 residues. Germline assignment: CDR1 SGDLS and CDR2 YYNGEE. The CDR3 DNA reads TGTGCCAGCAGCGTAGGGAGGGGGAAAGAGACCCAGTACTTC. Encoded protein: CASSVGRGKETQYF.

The chain combines TRBV2 with TRBJ1-5; the match to TRBD1 covers 10 bases. Germline values: CDR1 SNHLY, CDR2 FYNNEI. The CDR3 sequence is 14 residues long. V shed 6 bases, J shed 7 bases, and the junction held 6 bases outside the gene matches. The CDR3 is CASSLGQGNQPQHF. The DNA of the CDR3 is TGTGCCAGCAGCCTGGGACAGGGGAACCAGCCCCAGCATTTT. Variable domain in full (rest from reference TRBV2 and TRBJ1-5): EPEVTQTPSHQVTQMGQEVILRCVPISNHLYFYWYRQILGQKVEFLVSFYNNEISEKSEIFDDQFSVERPDGSNFTLKIRSTKLEDSAMYFCASSLGQGNQPQHFGDGTRLSIL.